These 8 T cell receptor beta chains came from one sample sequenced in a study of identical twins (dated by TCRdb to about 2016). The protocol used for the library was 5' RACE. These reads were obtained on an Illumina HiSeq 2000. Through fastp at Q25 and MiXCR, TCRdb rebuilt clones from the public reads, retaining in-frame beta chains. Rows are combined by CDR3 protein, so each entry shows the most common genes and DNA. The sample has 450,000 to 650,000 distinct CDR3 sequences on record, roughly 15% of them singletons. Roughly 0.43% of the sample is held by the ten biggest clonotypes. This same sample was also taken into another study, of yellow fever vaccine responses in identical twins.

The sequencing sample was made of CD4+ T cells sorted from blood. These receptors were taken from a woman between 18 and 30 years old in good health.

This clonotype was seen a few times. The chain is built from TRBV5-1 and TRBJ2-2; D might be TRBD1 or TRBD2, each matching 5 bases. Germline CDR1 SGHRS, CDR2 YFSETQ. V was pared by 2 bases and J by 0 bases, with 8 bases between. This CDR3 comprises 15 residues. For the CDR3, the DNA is TGCGCCAGCAGCTTTACGGGACCGAACACCGGGGAGCTGTTTTTT. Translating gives CASSFTGPNTGELFF.

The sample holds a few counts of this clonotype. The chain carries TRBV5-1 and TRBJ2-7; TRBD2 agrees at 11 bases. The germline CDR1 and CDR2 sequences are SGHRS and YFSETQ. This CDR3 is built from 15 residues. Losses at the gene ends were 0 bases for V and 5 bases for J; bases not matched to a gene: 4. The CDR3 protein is CASSLELAGVHEQYF. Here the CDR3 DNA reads TGCGCCAGCAGCTTGGAACTAGCGGGAGTTCACGAGCAGTACTTC.

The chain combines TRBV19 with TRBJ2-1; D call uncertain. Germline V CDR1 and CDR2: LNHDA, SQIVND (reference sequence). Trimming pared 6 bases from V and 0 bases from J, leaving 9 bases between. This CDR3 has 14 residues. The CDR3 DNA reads TGTGCCAGTAGGAGGATCGACTCCTACAATGAGCAGTTCTTC. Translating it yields CASRRIDSYNEQFF.

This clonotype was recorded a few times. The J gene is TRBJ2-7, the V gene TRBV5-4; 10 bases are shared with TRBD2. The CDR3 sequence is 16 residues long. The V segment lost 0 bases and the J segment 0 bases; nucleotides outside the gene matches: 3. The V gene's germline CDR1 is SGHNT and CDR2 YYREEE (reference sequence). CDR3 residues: CASSLGGLANSYEQYF. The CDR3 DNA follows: TGTGCCAGCAGCTTGGGGGGACTAGCGAACTCCTACGAGCAGTACTTC.

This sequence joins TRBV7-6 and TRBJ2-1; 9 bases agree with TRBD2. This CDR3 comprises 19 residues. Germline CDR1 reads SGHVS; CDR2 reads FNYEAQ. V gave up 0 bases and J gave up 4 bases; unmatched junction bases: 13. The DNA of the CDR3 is TGTGCCAGCAGCTTAGCCTTTGGCGGGGGGGCCAGTAGATACAATGAGCAGTTCTTC. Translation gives CASSLAFGGGASRYNEQFF.

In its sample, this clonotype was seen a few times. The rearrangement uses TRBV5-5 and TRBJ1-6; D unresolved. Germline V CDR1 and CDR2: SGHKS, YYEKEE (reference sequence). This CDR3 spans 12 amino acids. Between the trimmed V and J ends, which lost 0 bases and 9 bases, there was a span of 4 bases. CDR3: CASSLEGSPLHF. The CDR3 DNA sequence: TGTGCCAGCAGCTTGGAGGGTTCACCCCTCCACTTT.

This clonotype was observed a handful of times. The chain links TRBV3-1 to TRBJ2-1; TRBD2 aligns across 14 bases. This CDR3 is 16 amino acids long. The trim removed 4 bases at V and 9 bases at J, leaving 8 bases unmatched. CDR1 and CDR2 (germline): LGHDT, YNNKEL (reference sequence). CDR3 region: CASSRVPGTSGGEQFF. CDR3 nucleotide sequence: TGTGCCAGCAGCCGGGTCCCCGGGACTAGCGGGGGTGAGCAGTTCTTC.

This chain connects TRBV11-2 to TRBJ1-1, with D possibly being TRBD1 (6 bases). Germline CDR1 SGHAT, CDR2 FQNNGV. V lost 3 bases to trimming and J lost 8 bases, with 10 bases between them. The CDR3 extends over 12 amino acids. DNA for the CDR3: TGTGCCAGCAGCTTCCTCGGACAGGAAGCTTTCTTT. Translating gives CASSFLGQEAFF.